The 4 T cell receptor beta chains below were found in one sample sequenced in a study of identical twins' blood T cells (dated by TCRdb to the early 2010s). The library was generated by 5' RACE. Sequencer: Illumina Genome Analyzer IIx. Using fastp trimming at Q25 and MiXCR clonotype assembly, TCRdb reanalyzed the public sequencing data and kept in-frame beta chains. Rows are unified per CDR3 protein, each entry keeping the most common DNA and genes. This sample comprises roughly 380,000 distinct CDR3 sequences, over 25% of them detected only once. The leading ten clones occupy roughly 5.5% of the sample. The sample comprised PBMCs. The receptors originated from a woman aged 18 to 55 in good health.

CDR3 in DNA: TGTGCCAGCTCAACTTGGACACTCTCGCCGGACACTGAAGCTTTCTTT. Protein product: CASSTWTLSPDTEAFF. This chain connects TRBV18 to TRBJ1-1; tentative D call: TRBD1 (5 bases). Trimming cost V 5 bases and J 3 bases, with 19 bases left between them. Germline V lookup: CDR1 KGHSH, CDR2 LQKENI. The CDR3 has 16 amino acids.

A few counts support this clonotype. The CDR3 region has the DNA TGTGCCATCAAGGGAGGGAATTCGATGTACGAGCAGTACTTC. This translates into CAIKGGNSMYEQYF. This rearrangement joins TRBV10-3 to TRBJ2-7, with 7 bases fitting TRBD2. The CDR3 is 14 amino acids. Germline CDR1 reads ENHRY; CDR2 reads SYGVKD. Trimming took 7 bases from V and 4 from J; bases not matched to a gene: 10.

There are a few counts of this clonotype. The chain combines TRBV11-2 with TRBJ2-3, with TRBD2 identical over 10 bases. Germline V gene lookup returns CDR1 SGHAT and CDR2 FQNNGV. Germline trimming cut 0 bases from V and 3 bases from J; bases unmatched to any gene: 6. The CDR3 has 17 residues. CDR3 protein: CASSLEFGTSETDTQYF. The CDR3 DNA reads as TGTGCCAGCAGCTTAGAATTCGGGACTAGCGAAACAGATACGCAGTATTTT.

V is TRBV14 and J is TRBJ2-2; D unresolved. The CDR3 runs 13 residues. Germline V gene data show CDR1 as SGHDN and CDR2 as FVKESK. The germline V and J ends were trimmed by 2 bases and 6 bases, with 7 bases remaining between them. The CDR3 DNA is TGTGCCAGCAGCCAATACCCTGCCGGGGAGCTGTTTTTT. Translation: CASSQYPAGELFF.